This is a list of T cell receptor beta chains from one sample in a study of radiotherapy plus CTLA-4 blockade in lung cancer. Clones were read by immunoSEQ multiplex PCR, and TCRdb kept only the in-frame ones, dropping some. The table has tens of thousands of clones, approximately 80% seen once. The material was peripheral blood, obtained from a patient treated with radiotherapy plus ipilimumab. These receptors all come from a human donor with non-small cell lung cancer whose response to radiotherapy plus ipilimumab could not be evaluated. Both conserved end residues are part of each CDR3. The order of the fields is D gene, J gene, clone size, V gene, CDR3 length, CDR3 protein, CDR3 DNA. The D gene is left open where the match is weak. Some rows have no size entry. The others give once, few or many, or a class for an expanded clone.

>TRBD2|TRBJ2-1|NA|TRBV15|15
CATSRDAGGPHEQFF
TGTGCCACCAGCAGAGATGCGGGGGGGCCCCATGAGCAGTTCTTC
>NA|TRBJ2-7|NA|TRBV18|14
CASSPRTASYEQYF
TGTGCCAGCTCACCAAGGACAGCCTCCTACGAGCAGTACTTC
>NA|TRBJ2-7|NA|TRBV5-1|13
CASSLAQYYEQYF
TGCGCCAGCAGCTTGGCTCAGTACTACGAGCAGTACTTC
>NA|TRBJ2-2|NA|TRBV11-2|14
CASSLIMNTGELFF
TGTGCCAGCAGCTTAATTATGAACACCGGGGAGCTGTTTTTT
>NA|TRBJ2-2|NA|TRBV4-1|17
CASSQDRTGSASGELFF
TGCGCCAGCAGCCAAGATCGAACAGGGAGCGCGAGCGGGGAGCTGTTTTTT
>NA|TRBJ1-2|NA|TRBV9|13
CASSATVSDGYTF
TGTGCCAGCAGCGCCACAGTATCTGATGGCTACACCTTC
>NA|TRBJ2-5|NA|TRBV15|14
CATSRDQGQETQYF
TGTGCCACCAGCAGAGATCAGGGTCAAGAGACCCAGTACTTC
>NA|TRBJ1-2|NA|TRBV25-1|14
CASSEDRRPYGYTF
TGTGCCAGCAGTGAAGACAGGCGTCCCTATGGCTACACCTTC
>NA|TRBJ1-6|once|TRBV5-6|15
CASRLWGGAFSPLHF
TGTGCCAGCAGGCTCTGGGGAGGGGCGTTTTCACCCCTCCACTTT
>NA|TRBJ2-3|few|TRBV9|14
CASSVRGSTDTQYF
TGTGCCAGCAGCGTCCGGGGAAGCACAGATACGCAGTATTTT
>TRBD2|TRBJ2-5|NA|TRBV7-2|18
CASSEEGIGAGGLETQYF
TGTGCCAGCAGCGAAGAGGGGATAGGGGCGGGGGGGCTGGAGACCCAGTACTTC
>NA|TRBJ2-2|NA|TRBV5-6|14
CASSLTPAIGELFF
TGTGCCAGCAGCTTAACTCCAGCGATCGGGGAGCTGTTTTTT
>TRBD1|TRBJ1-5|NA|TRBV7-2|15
CASSPQTGGSQPQHF
TGTGCCAGCAGCCCCCAGACAGGGGGGAGTCAGCCCCAGCATTTT
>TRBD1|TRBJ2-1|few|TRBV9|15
CASSAVLRGINEQFF
TGTGCCAGCAGCGCCGTTCTCAGGGGGATCAATGAGCAGTTCTTC
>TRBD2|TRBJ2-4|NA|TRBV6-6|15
CASSYPTSGTDIQYF
TGTGCCAGCAGTTACCCGACTAGCGGGACTGACATTCAGTACTTC